The 8 T cell receptor beta chains below come from one sample, sequenced in a study of blood T cell repertoires in COVID-19. Clones were sequenced by immunoSEQ multiplex PCR, and TCRdb holds only the in-frame ones, with some missing. Here the sample spans 40,000 to 60,000 clones, 84% being singletons. The sample consisted of peripheral blood. The receptors were sampled from a human donor in a cohort sampled during active COVID-19.

The V and J genes are TRBV28 and TRBJ1-1; 8 bases align to TRBD1. CDR1 is MDHEN, CDR2 SYDVKM, per germline. The CDR3 contains 15 residues. V was clipped by 5 bases and J by 1 base; unmatched bases: 6. The chain's CDR3 is CASSHRGGANTEAFF. CDR3 nucleotides: TGTGCCAGCAGTCACAGGGGGGGCGCGAACACTGAAGCTTTCTTT.

The chain employs TRBV30 and TRBJ1-6; TRBD1 is a possible D gene (5 bases). V shed 3 bases and J shed 7 bases, with 13 bases lying between them. The CDR3 sequence is 14 residues long. Germline CDR1 GTSNPN, CDR2 SVGIG (reference sequence). The CDR3 DNA reads as TGTGCCTGGAGCCCGGCCGGGGGAAATTCACCCCTCCACTTT. It translates to CAWSPAGGNSPLHF.

The chain has TRBV7-8 and TRBJ2-7, with 7 bases fitting TRBD1. Trimming at V came to 6 bases and at J to 2 bases, leaving 10 bases not matched to a gene. Germline CDR1 SGHVS, CDR2 FQNEAQ. This CDR3 has 15 amino acids. The CDR3 here is CASSTAPGGTYEQYF. The CDR3 coding sequence is TGTGCCAGCAGTACGGCACCAGGGGGAACCTACGAGCAGTACTTC. Full variable domain (rest looked up from reference TRBV7-8 and TRBJ2-7): GAGVSQSPRYKVAKRGQDVALRCDPISGHVSLFWYQQALGQGPEFLTYFQNEAQLDKSGLPSDRFFAERPEGSVSTLKIQRTQQEDSAVYLCASSTAPGGTYEQYFGPGTRLTVT.

The V call is TRBV28, the J call TRBJ2-7, with 9 nucleotides matching TRBD1. CDR1 MDHEN and CDR2 SYDVKM come from the germline V gene. The CDR3 has 13 residues. V gave up 6 bases and J gave up 6 bases; unmatched junction bases: 6. DNA of the CDR3: TGTGCCAGCAGCGGGACAGGGACGGGCGAGCAGTACTTC. Encoded protein: CASSGTGTGEQYF.

This clone has just one count. This chain joins TRBV5-4 and TRBJ2-7; 11 bases map to TRBD2. The length of the CDR3 is 14 residues. Germline trimming cut 5 bases from V and 5 bases from J; bases unmatched to any gene: 6. Germline CDR1 and CDR2: SGHNT and YYREEE (reference sequence). The CDR3 sequence: CASRPLAGVDEQYF. As DNA, the CDR3 is TGTGCCAGCAGGCCACTAGCGGGAGTAGACGAGCAGTACTTC. Together with reference TRBV5-4 and TRBJ2-7, the CDR3 gives the full variable domain: ETGVTQSPTHLIKTRGQQVTLRCSSQSGHNTVSWYQQALGQGPQFIFQYYREEENGRGNFPPRFSGLQFPNYSSELNVNALELDDSALYLCASRPLAGVDEQYFGPGTRLTVT.

There are a few counts of this clone. The rearrangement links TRBV11-3 to TRBJ2-4, with a weak D call TRBD2 (5 bases). This CDR3 is built from 14 residues. Per germline, CDR1 SGHNT and CDR2 YENEEA. V was cut by 5 bases and J by 1 base, with 9 bases left in between. CDR3 DNA sequence: TGTGCCAGCAGCGGAACGGGGGCCAAAAACATTCAGTACTTC. Protein sequence: CASSGTGAKNIQYF.

V and J are TRBV28 and TRBJ2-5; 7 positions agree with TRBD1. The trim removed 0 bases at V and 5 bases at J, leaving 9 bases unmatched. The CDR3 sequence is 16 residues long. Germline loops: CDR1 MDHEN, CDR2 SYDVKM. The CDR3 nucleotides read TGTGCCAGCAGTTTATGGGCCCCACAGGGGCGGGAGACCCAGTACTTC. Translated: CASSLWAPQGRETQYF.

This rearrangement joins TRBV28 to TRBJ1-3, with D unclear. Germline lookup yields CDR1 MDHEN and CDR2 SYDVKM. The CDR3 is 12 residues long. V lost 2 bases and J lost 7, with 6 bases in between. DNA for the CDR3: TGTGCCAGCAGTTTAGGAGGCAACACCATATATTTT. It is translated as CASSLGGNTIYF.